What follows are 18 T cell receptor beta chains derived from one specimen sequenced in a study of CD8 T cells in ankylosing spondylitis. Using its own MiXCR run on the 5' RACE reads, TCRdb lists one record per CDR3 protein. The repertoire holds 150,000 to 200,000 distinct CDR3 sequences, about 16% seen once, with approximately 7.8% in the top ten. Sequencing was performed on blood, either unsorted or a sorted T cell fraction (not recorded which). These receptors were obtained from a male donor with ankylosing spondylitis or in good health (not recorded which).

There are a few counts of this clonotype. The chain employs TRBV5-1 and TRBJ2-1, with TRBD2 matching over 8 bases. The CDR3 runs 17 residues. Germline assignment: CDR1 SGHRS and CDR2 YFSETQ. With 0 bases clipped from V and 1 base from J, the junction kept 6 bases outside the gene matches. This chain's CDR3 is CASSLVSSGLSYNEQFF. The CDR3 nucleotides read TGCGCCAGCAGCTTGGTTTCTAGCGGGCTTTCCTACAATGAGCAGTTCTTC.

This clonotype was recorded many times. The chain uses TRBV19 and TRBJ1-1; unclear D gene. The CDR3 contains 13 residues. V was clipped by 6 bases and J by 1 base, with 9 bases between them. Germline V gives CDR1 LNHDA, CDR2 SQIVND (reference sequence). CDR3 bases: TGTGCCAGTAGGGCTGGATGGAACACTGAAGCTTTCTTT. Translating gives CASRAGWNTEAFF.

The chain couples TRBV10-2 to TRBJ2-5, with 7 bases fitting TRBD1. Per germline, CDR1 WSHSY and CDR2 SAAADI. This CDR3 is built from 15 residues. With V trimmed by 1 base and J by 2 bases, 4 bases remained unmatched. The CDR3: CASSEYRGYQETQYF. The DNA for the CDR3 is TGCGCCAGCAGTGAGTACAGGGGTTATCAAGAGACCCAGTACTTC.

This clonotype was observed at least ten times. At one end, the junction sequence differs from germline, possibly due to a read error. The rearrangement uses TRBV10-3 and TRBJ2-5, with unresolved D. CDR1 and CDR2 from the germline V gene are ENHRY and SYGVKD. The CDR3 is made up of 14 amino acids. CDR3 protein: CAISESSSREAQYF. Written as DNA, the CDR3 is TGTGCCATCAGTGAGTCGAGTAGCAGAGAGGCCCAGTACTTC.

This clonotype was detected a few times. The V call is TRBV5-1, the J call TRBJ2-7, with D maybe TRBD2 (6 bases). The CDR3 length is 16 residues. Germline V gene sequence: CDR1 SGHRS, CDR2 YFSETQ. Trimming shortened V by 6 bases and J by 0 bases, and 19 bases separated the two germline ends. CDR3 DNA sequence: TGCGCCAGCACCCTTGGGGTAGCGGCTTCCTCCTACGAGCAGTACTTC. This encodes CASTLGVAASSYEQYF. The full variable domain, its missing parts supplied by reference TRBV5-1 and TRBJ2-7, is KAGVTQTPRYLIKTRGQQVTLSCSPISGHRSVSWYQQTPGQGLQFLFEYFSETQRNKGNFPGRFSGRQFSNSRSEMNVSTLELGDSALYLCASTLGVAASSYEQYFGPGTRLTVT.

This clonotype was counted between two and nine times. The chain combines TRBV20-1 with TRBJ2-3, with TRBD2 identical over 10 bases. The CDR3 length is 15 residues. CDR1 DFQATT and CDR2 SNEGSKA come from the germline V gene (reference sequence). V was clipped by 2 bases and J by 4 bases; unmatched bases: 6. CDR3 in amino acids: CSARPIAGGSDTQYF. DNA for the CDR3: TGCAGTGCTAGACCTATAGCGGGAGGCTCAGATACGCAGTATTTT.

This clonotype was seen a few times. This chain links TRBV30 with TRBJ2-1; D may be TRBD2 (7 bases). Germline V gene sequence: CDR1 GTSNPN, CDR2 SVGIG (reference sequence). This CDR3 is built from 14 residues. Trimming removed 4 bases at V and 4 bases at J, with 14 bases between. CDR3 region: CAWTRGGAYNEQFF. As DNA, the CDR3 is TGTGCCTGGACCCGAGGGGGGGCTTACAATGAGCAGTTCTTC. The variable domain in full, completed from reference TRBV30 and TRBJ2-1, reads SQTIHQWPATLVQPVGSPLSLECTVEGTSNPNLYWYRQAAGRGLQLLFYSVGIGQISSEVPQNLSASRPQDRQFILSSKKLLLSDSGFYLCAWTRGGAYNEQFFGPGTRLTVL.

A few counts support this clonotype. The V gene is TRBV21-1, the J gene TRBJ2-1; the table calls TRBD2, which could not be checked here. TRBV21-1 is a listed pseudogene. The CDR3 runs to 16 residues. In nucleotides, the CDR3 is TGTGCCAGCAGCAAAGGGGCTAGCGCCCTTTACAATGAGCAGTTCTTC. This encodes CASSKGASALYNEQFF.

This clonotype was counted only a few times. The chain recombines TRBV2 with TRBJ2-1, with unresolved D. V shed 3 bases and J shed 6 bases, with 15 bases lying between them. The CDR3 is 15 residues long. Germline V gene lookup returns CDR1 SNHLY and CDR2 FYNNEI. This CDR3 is CASSEPLNMGNEQFF. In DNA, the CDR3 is TGTGCCAGCAGTGAGCCTCTAAACATGGGCAATGAGCAGTTCTTC.

CDR3 in amino acids: CASWKGSYNEQFF. CDR3 DNA: TGTGCCAGCTGGAAGGGCTCCTACAATGAGCAGTTCTTC. This chain joins TRBV6-6 and TRBJ2-1; D unclear. Germline V CDR1 and CDR2: MNHNY, SVGAGI (reference sequence). V lost 8 bases and J 0 bases, leaving 8 bases between the germline ends. The CDR3 length is 13 residues.

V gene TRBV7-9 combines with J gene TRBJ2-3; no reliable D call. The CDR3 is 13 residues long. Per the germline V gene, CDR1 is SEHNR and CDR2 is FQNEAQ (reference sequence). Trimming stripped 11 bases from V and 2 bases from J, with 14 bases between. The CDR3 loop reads CAYPGGSTDTQYF. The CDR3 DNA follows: TGTGCCTACCCCGGCGGTTCCACAGATACGCAGTATTTT.

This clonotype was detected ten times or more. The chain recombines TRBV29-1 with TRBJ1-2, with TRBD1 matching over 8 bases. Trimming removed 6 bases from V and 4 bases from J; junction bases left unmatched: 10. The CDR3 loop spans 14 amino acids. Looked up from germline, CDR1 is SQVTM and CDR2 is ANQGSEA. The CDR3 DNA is TGCAGCGTGGGAGGACAGGGCCTAGGCTATGGCTACACCTTC. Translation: CSVGGQGLGYGYTF.

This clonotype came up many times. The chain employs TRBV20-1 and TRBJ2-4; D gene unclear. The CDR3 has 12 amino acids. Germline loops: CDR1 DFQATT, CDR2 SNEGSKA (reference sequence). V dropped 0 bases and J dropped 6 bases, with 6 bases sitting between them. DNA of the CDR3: TGCAGTGCTAGAGAAGTCCGAAACATTCAGTACTTC. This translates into CSAREVRNIQYF.

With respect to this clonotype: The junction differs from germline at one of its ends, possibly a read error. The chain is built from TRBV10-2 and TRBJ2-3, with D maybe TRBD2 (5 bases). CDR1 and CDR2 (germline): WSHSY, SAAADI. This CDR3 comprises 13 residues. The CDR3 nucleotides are TGCGCCAGCATTGAGGGAAGCACAGATACGCAGTATTTT. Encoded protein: CASIEGSTDTQYF.

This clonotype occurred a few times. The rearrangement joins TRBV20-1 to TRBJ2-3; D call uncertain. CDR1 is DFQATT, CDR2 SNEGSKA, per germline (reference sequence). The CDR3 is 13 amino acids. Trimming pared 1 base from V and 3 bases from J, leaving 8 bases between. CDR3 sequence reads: CSARARRTDTQYF. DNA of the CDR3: TGCAGTGCTAGAGCTCGGAGAACAGATACGCAGTATTTT.

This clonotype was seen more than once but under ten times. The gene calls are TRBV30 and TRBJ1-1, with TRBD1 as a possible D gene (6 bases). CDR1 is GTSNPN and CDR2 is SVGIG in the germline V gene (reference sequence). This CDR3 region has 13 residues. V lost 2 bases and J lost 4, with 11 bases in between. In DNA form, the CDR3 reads TGTGCCTGGAGTCGCGGGGGGCTCACTGAAGCTTTCTTT. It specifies CAWSRGGLTEAFF.

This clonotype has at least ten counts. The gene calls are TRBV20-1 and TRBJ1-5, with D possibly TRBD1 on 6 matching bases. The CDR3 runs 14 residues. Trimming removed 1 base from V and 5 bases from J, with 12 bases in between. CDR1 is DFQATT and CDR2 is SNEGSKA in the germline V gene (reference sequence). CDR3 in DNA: TGCAGTGCTAGAGCGGGGGCCGCTGATCAGCCCCAGCATTTT. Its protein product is CSARAGAADQPQHF.

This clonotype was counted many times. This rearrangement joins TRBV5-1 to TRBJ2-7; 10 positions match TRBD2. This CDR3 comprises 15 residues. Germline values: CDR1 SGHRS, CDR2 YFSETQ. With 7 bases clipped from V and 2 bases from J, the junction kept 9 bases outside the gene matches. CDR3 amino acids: CASGQTSGIPYEQYF. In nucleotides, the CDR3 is TGCGCCAGCGGACAAACTAGCGGGATCCCCTACGAGCAGTACTTC.